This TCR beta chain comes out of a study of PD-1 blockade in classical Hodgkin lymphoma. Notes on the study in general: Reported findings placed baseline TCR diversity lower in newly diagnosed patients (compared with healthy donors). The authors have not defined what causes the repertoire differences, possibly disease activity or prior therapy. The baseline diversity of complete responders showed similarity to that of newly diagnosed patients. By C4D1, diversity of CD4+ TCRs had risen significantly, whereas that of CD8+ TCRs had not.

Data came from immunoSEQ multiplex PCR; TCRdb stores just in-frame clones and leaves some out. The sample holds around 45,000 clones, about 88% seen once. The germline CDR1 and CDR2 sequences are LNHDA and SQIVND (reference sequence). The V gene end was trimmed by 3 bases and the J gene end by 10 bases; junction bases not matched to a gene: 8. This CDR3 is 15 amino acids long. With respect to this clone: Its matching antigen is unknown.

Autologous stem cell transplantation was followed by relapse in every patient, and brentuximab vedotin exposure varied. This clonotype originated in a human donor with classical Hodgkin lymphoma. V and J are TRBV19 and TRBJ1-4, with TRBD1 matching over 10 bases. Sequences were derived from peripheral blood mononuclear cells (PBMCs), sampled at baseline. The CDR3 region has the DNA TGTGCCAGTAGTATCCCCGGGACAGGGGCAGGAAAACTGTTTTTT. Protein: CASSIPGTGAGKLFF.